The rows below give T cell receptor beta chains drawn from one sample of a study of technical replicates of blood from a handful of donors. Using immunoSEQ multiplex PCR, the repertoire was profiled, and TCRdb retains in-frame clones only, with some absent. Of 80,000 or so clones in the sample, about 98% were seen once. Sequencing was performed on T cells isolated from PBMCs. All receptors come from a human donor in good health. Each CDR3 is given with its conserved first and last residue. The D gene is left open where the match is weak. Rows may omit the clone size; those that give it use once, few, many or a size class.

18 | TRBJ1-1 | TRBV5-1 | TRBD1 | - | TGCGCCAGCAGCTCGGGGGACAGGGGGATCGGCCAGAACACTGAAGCTTTCTTT | CASSSGDRGIGQNTEAFF
17 | TRBJ1-2 | TRBV11-2 | TRBD1 | - | TGTGCCAGCAGCTCCAACCTCCGGGACAGGGGGAGGGATGGCTACACCTTC | CASSSNLRDRGRDGYTF
12 | TRBJ1-5 | TRBV6-5 | - | - | TGTGCCAGCAGTACGGGGGGAAAGCCCCAGCATTTT | CASSTGGKPQHF
14 | TRBJ2-7 | TRBV5-6 | - | once | TGTGCCAGCAGCTTTTTGATGGCGGACTACGAGCAGTACTTC | CASSFLMADYEQYF
12 | TRBJ2-7 | TRBV6-6 | - | once | TGTGCCACATCCCAGGGCACGGACGAGCAGTACTTC | CATSQGTDEQYF
17 | TRBJ1-4 | TRBV21-1 | - | - | TGTGCCAGCAGCAAGAAACCGGGACAGGGGGATTGTGAAAAACTGTTTTTT | CASSKKPGQGDCEKLFF
18 | TRBJ2-3 | TRBV7-9 | - | once | TGTGCCAGCAGCTTAGCGCTGTGGCTCCCAAACCTCACAGATACGCAGTATTTT | CASSLALWLPNLTDTQYF
15 | TRBJ2-5 | TRBV7-3 | TRBD2 | - | TGTGCCAGCAGCTTTAGCGGGGGGGCCGGAGAGACCCAGTACTTC | CASSFSGGAGETQYF
12 | TRBJ2-3 | TRBV6-1 | TRBD2 | - | TGTGCCAGCCCGAGTGCGGCGGGGGTCCTCCATTTT | CASPSAAGVLHF
16 | TRBJ1-1 | TRBV25-1 | TRBD1 | - | TGTGCCAGCAGTGGTCCGGACAGGGGGCCGAACACTGAAGCTTTCTTT | CASSGPDRGPNTEAFF
17 | TRBJ2-7 | TRBV7-8 | - | - | TGTGCCAGCAGCTTATATGGGCAGGCGGCAGGGTACAGCGAGCAGTACTTC | CASSLYGQAAGYSEQYF
15 | TRBJ1-2 | TRBV6-5 | - | - | TGTGCCAGCAGTTATCAAAGACCCTCCTCGGGTGGCTACACCTTC | CASSYQRPSSGGYTF
15 | TRBJ1-1 | TRBV11-3 | - | - | TGTGCCAGCAGCTTAGGCGGGAACCAGAACACTGAAGCTTTCTTT | CASSLGGNQNTEAFF
13 | TRBJ2-7 | TRBV28 | - | - | TGTGCCAGCAGTTATTCGGGGCGGGGCGAGCAGTACTTC | CASSYSGRGEQYF
14 | TRBJ2-1 | TRBV7-9 | - | - | TGTGCCAGCGTTTACGTTCCGGGTCTATATGAGCAGTTCTTC | CASVYVPGLYEQFF
17 | TRBJ1-4 | TRBV7-8 | TRBD1 | - | TGTGCCAGCAGCTTCGCCCCCCCGGGACAGGGAAATGAAAAACTGTTTTTT | CASSFAPPGQGNEKLFF
17 | TRBJ1-2 | TRBV5-5 | TRBD1 | - | TGTGCCAGCAGCTCAGGACAGGGGCGGCTCACTAACTATGGCTACACCTTC | CASSSGQGRLTNYGYTF